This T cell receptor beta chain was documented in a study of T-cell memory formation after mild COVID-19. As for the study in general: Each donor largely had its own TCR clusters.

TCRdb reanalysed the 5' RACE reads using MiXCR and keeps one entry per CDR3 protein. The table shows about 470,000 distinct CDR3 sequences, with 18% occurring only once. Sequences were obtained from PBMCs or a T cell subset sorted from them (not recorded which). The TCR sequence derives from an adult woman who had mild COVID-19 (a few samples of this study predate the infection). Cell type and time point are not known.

The CDR3 region is CASSKVEPTDTQYF. The DNA for the CDR3 is TGTGCCAGCAGCAAAGTGGAGCCCACAGATACGCAGTATTTT. V usage is TRBV21-1 and J usage is TRBJ2-3. TRBV21-1 is a documented pseudogene. This CDR3 comprises 14 residues.